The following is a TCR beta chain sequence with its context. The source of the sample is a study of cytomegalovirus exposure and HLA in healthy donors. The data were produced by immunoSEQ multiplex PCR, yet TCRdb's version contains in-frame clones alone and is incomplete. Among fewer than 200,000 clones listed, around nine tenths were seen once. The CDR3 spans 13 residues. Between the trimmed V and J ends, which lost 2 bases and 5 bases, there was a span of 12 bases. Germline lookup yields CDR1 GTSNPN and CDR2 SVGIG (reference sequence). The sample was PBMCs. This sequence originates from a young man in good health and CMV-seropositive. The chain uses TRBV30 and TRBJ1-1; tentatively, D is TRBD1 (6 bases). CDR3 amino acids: CAWSRQAGTEAFF. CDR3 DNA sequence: TGTGCCTGGAGTCGACAGGCGGGTACTGAAGCTTTCTTT.